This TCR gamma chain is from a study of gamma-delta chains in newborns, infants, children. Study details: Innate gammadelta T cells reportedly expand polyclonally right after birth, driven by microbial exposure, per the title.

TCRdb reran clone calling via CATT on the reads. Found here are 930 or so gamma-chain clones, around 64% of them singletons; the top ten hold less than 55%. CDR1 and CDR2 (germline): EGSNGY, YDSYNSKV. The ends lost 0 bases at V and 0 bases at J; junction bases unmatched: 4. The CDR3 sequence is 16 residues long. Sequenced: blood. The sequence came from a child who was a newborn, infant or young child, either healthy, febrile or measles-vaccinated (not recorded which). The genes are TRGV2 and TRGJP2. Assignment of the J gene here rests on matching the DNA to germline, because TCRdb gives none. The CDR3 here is CATWDGPYSSDWIKTF. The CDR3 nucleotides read TGTGCCACCTGGGACGGGCCATATAGTAGTGATTGGATCAAGACGTTT.